Listed below are T cell receptor beta chains from one sample, sequenced in a study of blood T cell repertoires in COVID-19. Using immunoSEQ multiplex PCR, the repertoire was profiled, and TCRdb retains in-frame clones only, with some absent. The table has 76,000 or so clones, roughly 85% seen once; the top ten hold approximately 8.3%. Sequenced sample: peripheral blood. The receptors here all came from a man aged 30 to 39 with acute or convalescent COVID-19. Each CDR3 is given with its conserved first and last residue. The D gene is left open where the match is weak. Not all rows give a size; the values are once, few, many and, for expanded clones, a class.

j_gene: TRBJ1-4; v_gene: TRBV7-9; abundance: -; d_gene: TRBD1; CDR3aa: CASSDLTGADEKLFF; CDR3nt: TGTGCCAGCAGCGACTTGACAGGGGCTGATGAAAAACTGTTTTTT
j_gene: TRBJ1-1; v_gene: TRBV5-1; abundance: -; d_gene: -; CDR3aa: CASSLTGQRNTEAFF; CDR3nt: TGCGCCAGCAGCCTGACCGGACAGCGGAACACTGAAGCTTTCTTT
j_gene: TRBJ2-1; v_gene: TRBV7-9; abundance: -; d_gene: -; CDR3aa: CASSLWFSGIPSSYNEQFF; CDR3nt: TGTGCCAGCAGCTTATGGTTCTCGGGAATCCCTAGCTCCTACAATGAGCAGTTCTTC
j_gene: TRBJ1-1; v_gene: TRBV28; abundance: -; d_gene: -; CDR3aa: CASSLPGQNTEAFF; CDR3nt: TGTGCCAGCAGTTTACCGGGACAGAACACTGAAGCTTTCTTT
j_gene: TRBJ1-6; v_gene: TRBV4-1; abundance: -; d_gene: TRBD1; CDR3aa: CASSRMTGTNSPLHF; CDR3nt: TGCGCCAGCAGCCGGATGACAGGGACTAATTCACCCCTCCACTTT
j_gene: TRBJ2-7; v_gene: TRBV27; abundance: -; d_gene: -; CDR3aa: CASSDTYEQYF; CDR3nt: TGTGCCAGCAGTGACACCTACGAGCAGTACTTC
j_gene: TRBJ1-5; v_gene: TRBV10-2; abundance: -; d_gene: -; CDR3aa: CASSPGQAYSNQPQHF; CDR3nt: TGCGCCAGCAGCCCCGGCCAGGCGTATAGCAATCAGCCCCAGCATTTT
j_gene: TRBJ1-5; v_gene: TRBV7-2; abundance: few; d_gene: -; CDR3aa: CASSPTGRNQPQHF; CDR3nt: TGTGCCAGCAGTCCTACAGGGCGCAATCAGCCCCAGCATTTT
j_gene: TRBJ1-4; v_gene: TRBV4-2; abundance: -; d_gene: -; CDR3aa: CASSQEGRKLFF; CDR3nt: TGTGCCAGCAGCCAAGAGGGCCGAAAACTGTTTTTT
j_gene: TRBJ2-2; v_gene: TRBV5-1; abundance: -; d_gene: TRBD1; CDR3aa: CASTQYRGDSGELFF; CDR3nt: TGCGCCAGCACCCAATACAGGGGGGACAGCGGGGAGCTGTTTTTT
j_gene: TRBJ1-6; v_gene: TRBV6-6; abundance: -; d_gene: -; CDR3aa: CASSYREGNSPLHF; CDR3nt: TGTGCCAGCAGTTACAGGGAGGGGAATTCACCCCTCCACTTT
j_gene: TRBJ1-3; v_gene: TRBV15; abundance: -; d_gene: TRBD1; CDR3aa: CATSRVGDRQGTFDTIYF; CDR3nt: TGTGCCACCAGCAGAGTTGGGGATCGACAGGGGACGTTTGACACCATATATTTT
j_gene: TRBJ2-1; v_gene: TRBV6-5; abundance: -; d_gene: -; CDR3aa: CASPNFGDEQFF; CDR3nt: TGTGCCAGCCCCAACTTCGGGGATGAGCAGTTCTTC
j_gene: TRBJ2-1; v_gene: TRBV29-1; abundance: -; d_gene: -; CDR3aa: CSVEDWLDPYNEQFF; CDR3nt: TGCAGCGTTGAAGATTGGCTAGATCCCTACAATGAGCAGTTCTTC
j_gene: TRBJ2-7; v_gene: TRBV6-5; abundance: -; d_gene: -; CDR3aa: CAIGQSSYEQYF; CDR3nt: TGTGCCATTGGACAGAGCTCCTACGAGCAGTACTTC
j_gene: TRBJ2-3; v_gene: TRBV19; abundance: -; d_gene: -; CDR3aa: CASSWTDSSTDTQYF; CDR3nt: TGTGCCAGTAGTTGGACAGACTCTAGCACAGATACGCAGTATTTT
j_gene: TRBJ2-2; v_gene: TRBV9; abundance: -; d_gene: -; CDR3aa: CASSVGGGTSGELFF; CDR3nt: TGTGCCAGCAGCGTAGGTGGGGGCACGTCCGGGGAGCTGTTTTTT
j_gene: TRBJ2-7; v_gene: TRBV7-9; abundance: once; d_gene: TRBD2; CDR3aa: CASSLEGRAYEQYF; CDR3nt: TGTGCCAGCAGCTTAGAGGGGAGGGCCTACGAGCAGTACTTC
j_gene: TRBJ2-2; v_gene: TRBV6-1; abundance: -; d_gene: TRBD1; CDR3aa: CASSDPTGPGELFF; CDR3nt: TGTGCCAGCAGTGACCCGACAGGGCCCGGGGAGCTGTTTTTT
j_gene: TRBJ2-3; v_gene: TRBV2; abundance: -; d_gene: TRBD2; CDR3aa: CAIDRDGRVDTQYF; CDR3nt: TGTGCCATCGACCGGGACGGGAGGGTGGATACGCAGTATTTT
j_gene: TRBJ2-7; v_gene: TRBV5-1; abundance: -; d_gene: TRBD1; CDR3aa: CASSLETGSYEQYF; CDR3nt: TGCGCCAGCAGCTTGGAGACAGGGTCCTACGAGCAGTACTTC
j_gene: TRBJ2-7; v_gene: TRBV10-3; abundance: -; d_gene: -; CDR3aa: CAISSPQGHYEQYF; CDR3nt: TGTGCCATCAGTTCCCCCCAGGGGCACTACGAGCAGTACTTC
j_gene: TRBJ2-2; v_gene: TRBV6-1; abundance: -; d_gene: -; CDR3aa: CASSEKAVIIGELFF; CDR3nt: TGTGCCAGCAGTGAGAAAGCGGTTATCATCGGGGAGCTGTTTTTT
j_gene: TRBJ2-2; v_gene: TRBV19; abundance: -; d_gene: TRBD2; CDR3aa: CASSTSGRAAGELFF; CDR3nt: TGTGCCAGTAGTACTAGCGGGAGGGCCGCCGGGGAGCTGTTTTTT
j_gene: TRBJ2-1; v_gene: TRBV4-1; abundance: -; d_gene: TRBD2; CDR3aa: CASSQGPGLGIRSEQFF; CDR3nt: TGCGCCAGCAGCCAAGGGCCGGGACTAGGGATCCGTAGTGAGCAGTTCTTC
j_gene: TRBJ2-2; v_gene: TRBV5-4; abundance: -; d_gene: -; CDR3aa: CASSLTGNTGELFF; CDR3nt: TGTGCCAGCAGCCTAACAGGGAACACCGGGGAGCTGTTTTTT
j_gene: TRBJ2-1; v_gene: TRBV11-2; abundance: few; d_gene: -; CDR3aa: CASSLGGGATVRYNEQFF; CDR3nt: TGTGCCAGCAGCTTAGGGGGGGGCGCTACCGTACGCTACAATGAGCAGTTCTTC
j_gene: TRBJ2-6; v_gene: TRBV5-6; abundance: -; d_gene: TRBD1; CDR3aa: CASSPGGPGANVLTF; CDR3nt: TGTGCCAGCAGCCCAGGGGGCCCTGGGGCCAACGTCCTGACTTTC
j_gene: TRBJ2-1; v_gene: TRBV7-3; abundance: -; d_gene: TRBD2; CDR3aa: CASSLSAGTTYNEQFF; CDR3nt: TGTGCCAGCAGCTTGTCAGCGGGGACTACCTACAATGAGCAGTTCTTC
j_gene: TRBJ2-7; v_gene: TRBV2; abundance: -; d_gene: TRBD1; CDR3aa: CASINDRGVDYEQYF; CDR3nt: TGTGCCAGCATTAATGACAGGGGAGTCGACTACGAGCAGTACTTC
j_gene: TRBJ2-3; v_gene: TRBV18; abundance: -; d_gene: TRBD1; CDR3aa: CASSTRTGADTQYF; CDR3nt: TGTGCCAGCTCAACGAGGACAGGGGCAGATACGCAGTATTTT
j_gene: TRBJ1-1; v_gene: TRBV7-3; abundance: few; d_gene: -; CDR3aa: CASSSTLSAEAFF; CDR3nt: TGTGCCAGCAGCTCGACACTGTCCGCTGAAGCTTTCTTT
j_gene: TRBJ1-1; v_gene: TRBV7-3; abundance: -; d_gene: -; CDR3aa: CASSTDGGANTEAFF; CDR3nt: TGTGCCAGCAGCACTGACGGCGGAGCGAACACTGAAGCTTTCTTT
j_gene: TRBJ2-7; v_gene: TRBV5-1; abundance: -; d_gene: -; CDR3aa: CASSLTDSSVNEQYF; CDR3nt: TGCGCCAGCAGCTTGACGGACAGTAGTGTAAACGAGCAGTACTTC
j_gene: TRBJ2-7; v_gene: TRBV6-4; abundance: -; d_gene: TRBD2; CDR3aa: CASSELAGTYEQYF; CDR3nt: TGTGCCAGCAGTGAACTAGCGGGAACCTACGAGCAGTACTTC
j_gene: TRBJ2-7; v_gene: TRBV10-2; abundance: -; d_gene: TRBD1; CDR3aa: CASSAIQGANEQYF; CDR3nt: TGCGCCAGCAGTGCGATACAGGGGGCCAACGAGCAGTACTTC
j_gene: TRBJ2-3; v_gene: TRBV10-1; abundance: -; d_gene: TRBD2; CDR3aa: CASSGTSGTDTQYF; CDR3nt: TGCGCCAGCAGTGGGACTAGCGGCACAGATACGCAGTATTTT
j_gene: TRBJ2-2; v_gene: TRBV28; abundance: -; d_gene: TRBD1; CDR3aa: CASSLQGASTGELFF; CDR3nt: TGTGCCAGCAGTTTACAGGGGGCGAGCACCGGGGAGCTGTTTTTT
j_gene: TRBJ2-5; v_gene: TRBV3-1/TRBV3-2; abundance: -; d_gene: TRBD2; CDR3aa: CASSQGTSGRAQYF; CDR3nt: TGTGCCAGCAGCCAAGGGACTAGCGGGAGGGCCCAGTACTTC